The next 27 T cell receptor beta chains were all read from a single sample in a study of T cells in localized non-small cell lung cancer. Using immunoSEQ multiplex PCR, the repertoire was profiled, and TCRdb retains in-frame clones only, with some absent. The sample lists 30,000 to 35,000 clones; more than 85% were seen once. The sample consisted of peripheral blood mononuclear cells, taken before any cancer treatment. The origin of the receptors is a female donor aged 60 or older with stage II lung adenocarcinoma.

The chain joins TRBV5-4 to TRBJ1-1; 7 bases line up with TRBD1. Germline V lookup: CDR1 SGHNT, CDR2 YYREEE (reference sequence). Germline trimming cut 4 bases from V and 1 base from J; bases unmatched to any gene: 4. The CDR3 covers 14 residues. The DNA for the CDR3 is TGTGCCAGCAGCCAGGACAGGAGGAACACTGAAGCTTTCTTT. It specifies CASSQDRRNTEAFF.

The V and J genes are TRBV27 and TRBJ1-1; D perhaps matches TRBD1 (5 bases). The CDR3 consists of 15 residues. From germline, CDR1 is MNHEY and CDR2 SMNVEV (reference sequence). The V and J ends lost 6 bases and 1 base respectively, with 15 bases between them. In DNA, the CDR3 is TGTGCCAGCAGCCTTAATGGGGACTCGAACACTGAAGCTTTCTTT. It encodes CASSLNGDSNTEAFF.

V gene TRBV9 combines with J gene TRBJ2-1; 13 bases match TRBD2. Germline V lookup: CDR1 SGDLS, CDR2 YYNGEE. The junction had 12 bases not matched to a gene; V was cut back by 2 bases and J by 7 bases. The CDR3 runs 18 residues. Here the CDR3 DNA reads TGTGCCAGCAGCGTGGCTCTTCTGACTAGCGGGAGGAAGAATGAGCAGTTCTTC. This sequence encodes CASSVALLTSGRKNEQFF. The entire variable domain, with the rest obtained from reference TRBV9 and TRBJ2-1, is as follows: DSGVTQTPKHLITATGQRVTLRCSPRSGDLSVYWYQQSLDQGLQFLIQYYNGEERAKGNILERFSAQQFPDLHSELNLSSLELGDSALYFCASSVALLTSGRKNEQFFGPGTRLTVL.

The genes are TRBV28 and TRBJ1-2; possibly TRBD1 for D (6 bases). Germline-derived CDR1 and CDR2 are MDHEN and SYDVKM. V gave up 7 bases and J gave up 4 bases, with 19 bases separating them. The CDR3 is 15 residues long. The CDR3 DNA reads as TGTGCCAGCACCCGGCGGGGGGCGGGAGCCTATGGCTACACCTTC. This codes for CASTRRGAGAYGYTF.

This chain connects TRBV5-1 to TRBJ2-1; the match to TRBD1 covers 11 bases. The CDR3 sequence is 17 residues long. Germline V gene sequence: CDR1 SGHRS, CDR2 YFSETQ. Trimming cost V 4 bases and J 6 bases; bases outside gene matches: 12. The CDR3 protein is CASSLSTGQGAGNEQFF. The CDR3 nucleotides read TGCGCCAGCAGCCTTTCCACTGGACAGGGGGCCGGCAATGAGCAGTTCTTC.

The chain joins TRBV30 to TRBJ1-2; 8 bases line up with TRBD1. The germline V gene has CDR1 GTSNPN and CDR2 SVGIG (reference sequence). The V gene end was trimmed by 5 bases and the J gene end by 4 bases; junction bases not matched to a gene: 6. This CDR3 region has 13 residues. The CDR3 sequence is CAWGRDRPYGYTF. CDR3 DNA sequence: TGTGCCTGGGGGCGGGACAGGCCCTATGGCTACACCTTC.

This rearrangement joins TRBV27 to TRBJ2-7; 12 nucleotides agree with TRBD2. The germline V gene encodes CDR1 MNHEY and CDR2 SMNVEV (reference sequence). CDR3 length equals 18 residues. After removal of 6 bases from V and 0 bases from J, the junction contained 12 bases not matched to a gene. The CDR3 reads CASRYTGTSGPSSYEQYF. DNA of the CDR3: TGTGCCAGCAGGTATACCGGGACTAGCGGGCCCAGCTCCTACGAGCAGTACTTC.

This chain uses TRBV4-3 with TRBJ2-2; D remains ambiguous. The V end lost 0 bases, the J end lost 0 bases, and 5 bases lay between the germline ends. Germline V gene data show CDR1 as LGHNA and CDR2 as YSLEER. CDR3 size: 15 residues. The CDR3, as DNA: TGCGCCAGCAGCCAAGAAACAGCGAACACCGGGGAGCTGTTTTTT. Translated, it gives CASSQETANTGELFF.

The chain links TRBV19 to TRBJ1-5; 8 bases map to TRBD1. Germline CDR1 is LNHDA and CDR2 is SQIVND (reference sequence). The CDR3 extends over 17 amino acids. With V trimmed by 7 bases and J by 0 bases, 11 bases remained unmatched. CDR3 sequence reads: CASISGQGTYSNQPQHF. CDR3 nucleotides: TGTGCCAGTATCAGCGGACAGGGCACTTATAGCAATCAGCCCCAGCATTTT.

The chain recombines TRBV7-2 with TRBJ2-7; perhaps TRBD1 as D (8 bases). Trimming shortened V by 2 bases and J by 3 bases, and 14 bases separated the two germline ends. The CDR3 length is 15 residues. CDR1 is SGHTA, CDR2 FQGNSA, per germline. The CDR3 protein is CASSLLDREGYEQYF. For the CDR3, the DNA is TGTGCCAGCAGCTTATTGGACAGGGAGGGCTACGAGCAGTACTTC.

The chain is built from TRBV19 and TRBJ2-7; no clear D gene. V was trimmed by 10 bases and J by 1 base, leaving 11 bases between them. CDR3 size: 12 residues. The germline V gene has CDR1 LNHDA and CDR2 SQIVND (reference sequence). The CDR3 spells CATADVSYEQYF. The CDR3 DNA reads TGTGCCACCGCAGATGTTTCCTACGAGCAGTACTTC.

The gene calls are TRBV30 and TRBJ1-2; D unclear. V dropped 4 bases and J dropped 2 bases, with 8 bases sitting between them. Germline loops: CDR1 GTSNPN, CDR2 SVGIG (reference sequence). The CDR3 covers 12 residues. This CDR3 is CAWNGQNYGYTF. As DNA, the CDR3 is TGTGCCTGGAACGGGCAGAACTATGGCTACACCTTC.

V usage is TRBV18 and J usage is TRBJ2-1; 11 bases are a match to TRBD2. From germline, CDR1 is KGHSH and CDR2 LQKENI. J was trimmed by 4 bases and V by 4 bases; bases with no gene match: 15. The CDR3 covers 19 residues. CDR3 DNA: TGTGCCAGCTCACTGGCTCCGACTAGCGGGAACCCACCTTACAATGAGCAGTTCTTC. Protein: CASSLAPTSGNPPYNEQFF.

This chain joins TRBV28 and TRBJ1-2; possible D gene TRBD1, 5 bases. Germline lookup yields CDR1 MDHEN and CDR2 SYDVKM. The germline V and J ends were trimmed by 6 bases and 3 bases, with 14 bases remaining between them. The CDR3 totals 14 residues. The CDR3 sequence is CASSWGGNHYGYTF. DNA for the CDR3: TGTGCCAGCAGCTGGGGGGGTAACCACTATGGCTACACCTTC.

DNA of the CDR3: TGTGCCAGCAGCCAAGGACGGATCCTCTATGGCTACACCTTC. Translating gives CASSQGRILYGYTF. The genes are TRBV9 and TRBJ1-2; D is ambiguous. This CDR3 region has 14 residues. Germline CDR1 SGDLS, CDR2 YYNGEE. The ends were cut back, 4 bases at V and 4 bases at J, with 14 bases in the middle.

This chain joins TRBV6-1 and TRBJ1-5; no firm D call. V lost 3 bases, J lost 4 bases, and 13 bases lay in between. Germline CDR1 reads MNHNS; CDR2 reads SASEGT. The CDR3 runs 15 residues. CDR3 sequence (DNA): TGTGCCAGCAGTGAGTTCCAAGCTCGAAATCAGCCCCAGCATTTT. It encodes CASSEFQARNQPQHF.

The CDR3 DNA reads as TGCGCCAGCAGTGTTGGACGGCTAGCCAAAAACATTCAGTACTTC. Amino acids: CASSVGRLAKNIQYF. This chain connects TRBV10-1 to TRBJ2-4, with D hard to call. Trimming removed 4 bases at V and 0 bases at J, with 10 bases between. The CDR3 sequence is 15 residues long. The germline CDR1 and CDR2 sequences are WNHNN and SYGVQD (reference sequence).

V and J are TRBV6-6 and TRBJ1-4; tentative D call: TRBD1 (6 bases). V shed 6 bases and J shed 7 bases, with 15 bases lying between them. Germline V gene sequence: CDR1 MNHNY, CDR2 SVGAGI (reference sequence). The CDR3 runs to 14 residues. The DNA for the CDR3 is TGTGCCAGCAGCCTTGGGGGGCAGGGTGAAAAACTGTTTTTT. Its protein is CASSLGGQGEKLFF.

The J gene is TRBJ2-2, the V gene TRBV29-1, with 7 bases matching TRBD1. V was clipped by 7 bases and J by 4 bases; unmatched bases: 12. Germline values: CDR1 SQVTM, CDR2 ANQGSEA. This CDR3 has 15 residues. CDR3 in DNA: TGCAGCGCTCTGACAGGGAGCATGACCACCGGGGAGCTGTTTTTT. Its translation: CSALTGSMTTGELFF.

This chain joins TRBV9 and TRBJ2-3, with TRBD2 matching over 9 bases. This CDR3 spans 14 amino acids. V lost 2 bases, J lost 4 bases, and 2 bases stayed unmatched. Germline V gene sequence: CDR1 SGDLS, CDR2 YYNGEE. The CDR3 sequence: CASSVSGSSDTQYF. CDR3 DNA sequence: TGTGCCAGCAGCGTTAGCGGGAGCTCAGATACGCAGTATTTT.

V gene TRBV5-6 combines with J gene TRBJ1-1; D is unresolved. The V gene's germline CDR1 is SGHDT and CDR2 YYEEEE. The CDR3 runs to 12 residues. V was pared by 2 bases and J by 7 bases, with 9 bases between. CDR3 protein: CASSFPNGEAFF. In DNA form, the CDR3 reads TGTGCCAGCAGCTTTCCGAACGGTGAAGCTTTCTTT.

In its sample, this clone was seen once. The gene calls are TRBV7-2 and TRBJ1-5; 8 bases agree with TRBD1. J gave up 1 base and V 4 bases, and 15 bases lay outside the gene matches. This CDR3 comprises 19 residues. CDR1 SGHTA and CDR2 FQGNSA come from the germline V gene. This CDR3 reads CASSSGGQVTMGSNQPQHF. The DNA for the CDR3 is TGTGCCAGCAGCTCGGGGGGACAGGTCACCATGGGGAGCAATCAGCCCCAGCATTTT.

This clone was counted a single time. The chain links TRBV7-9 to TRBJ2-7; no firm D call. Trimming removed 3 bases from V and 3 bases from J, with 3 bases in between. The V gene's germline CDR1 is SEHNR and CDR2 FQNEAQ (reference sequence). This CDR3 is 11 amino acids long. The CDR3 DNA is TGTGCCAGCAGCTTGGACTACGAGCAGTACTTC. It yields the protein CASSLDYEQYF.

This chain uses TRBV5-1 with TRBJ2-1; 11 bases map to TRBD1. The CDR3 runs to 15 residues. The germline V gene encodes CDR1 SGHRS and CDR2 YFSETQ. J gave up 3 bases and V 8 bases, and 7 bases lay outside the gene matches. The CDR3 nucleotides are TGCGCCAGTAAGACCGGGACAGGGGGCTACAATGAGCAGTTCTTC. Translating gives CASKTGTGGYNEQFF.

The chain joins TRBV6-1 to TRBJ1-5, with D hard to call. The CDR3 length is 18 residues. CDR1 MNHNS and CDR2 SASEGT come from the germline V gene. Trimming removed 1 base from V and 0 bases from J, with 16 bases in between. The CDR3 bases are TGTGCCAGCAGTGAAGTGGCAGTTTTAGCCCTTAGCAATCAGCCCCAGCATTTT. Protein: CASSEVAVLALSNQPQHF.

By share of the sample, this clone is medium-sized. The genes are TRBV28 and TRBJ1-1; D is unclear. The V end was cut by 5 bases, the J end by 11 bases, with 33 bases between. This CDR3 is 18 amino acids long. The germline V gene has CDR1 MDHEN and CDR2 SYDVKM. This CDR3 reads CASSLPAEGGFYNEMAFF. CDR3 DNA: TGTGCCAGCAGTCTCCCTGCCGAGGGTGGCTTCTATAATGAAATGGCTTTCTTT.

The V call is TRBV5-1, the J call TRBJ1-4; the D gene is possibly TRBD1 (5 bases). Germline V gives CDR1 SGHRS, CDR2 YFSETQ. This CDR3 has 15 amino acids. The V end was cut by 1 base, the J end by 8 bases, with 15 bases between. The CDR3 region has the DNA TGCGCCAGCAGCTTGTTCGGGGGGATCGGCGAAAAACTGTTTTTT. It is translated as CASSLFGGIGEKLFF. The variable domain in full, with the rest retrieved from reference TRBV5-1 and TRBJ1-4, is KAGVTQTPRYLIKTRGQQVTLSCSPISGHRSVSWYQQTPGQGLQFLFEYFSETQRNKGNFPGRFSGRQFSNSRSEMNVSTLELGDSALYLCASSLFGGIGEKLFFGSGTQLSVL.